The T cell receptor beta chain described here comes from a study of blood T cell repertoires in COVID-19. V gave up 6 bases and J gave up 7 bases, with 16 bases separating them. This CDR3 region has 14 residues. Germline values: CDR1 MDHEN, CDR2 SYDVKM. Only in-frame clones appear in the TCRdb table, and some are missing; sequencing was by immunoSEQ multiplex PCR. The sample lists about 190,000 clones, over 80% occurring once. This clonotype was sampled from a woman in her twenties or thirties who had been exposed to COVID-19. The V gene is TRBV28, the J gene TRBJ2-1, with a weak D call TRBD2 (6 bases). The sequencing sample was made of PBMCs or T cells enriched from blood (not recorded which). The CDR3 bases are TGTGCCAGCAGGACGGCGCGGGACCTTAATGAGCAGTTCTTC. Amino acids: CASRTARDLNEQFF.